The present T cell receptor (beta chain) was sequenced within a study of CD8 T cells in cerebrospinal fluid in Alzheimer's disease. Study-wide results and limits: Healthy subjects less often had a clone of at least 3% than Alzheimer's patients.

In terms of frequency, this clonotype is large. The antigen remains unidentified. Germline V gene lookup returns CDR1 MNHEY and CDR2 SVGEGT. The CDR3 is made up of 15 amino acids. All participants were free of acute infectious disease and in good physical condition. Neurodegeneration in patients was confirmed with biomarkers including neurofilament, amyloid-beta and tau. CSF cells were profiled by 10X single-cell V(D)J and 5' expression. Following a re-call of the 10x single-cell sequencing reads, TCRdb has one entry per CDR3 protein and lacks DNA. The table lists 800 or so distinct CDR3 sequences, with approximately 15% in the top ten.

Input material: cerebrospinal fluid. The sequence was collected from a human donor with Parkinson's disease. V usage is TRBV6-2 or TRBV6-3 and J usage is TRBJ2-2; TCRdb picks TRBD2, but there is no DNA to check that call. Here the CDR3 reads CASSYYGGPTGELFF.